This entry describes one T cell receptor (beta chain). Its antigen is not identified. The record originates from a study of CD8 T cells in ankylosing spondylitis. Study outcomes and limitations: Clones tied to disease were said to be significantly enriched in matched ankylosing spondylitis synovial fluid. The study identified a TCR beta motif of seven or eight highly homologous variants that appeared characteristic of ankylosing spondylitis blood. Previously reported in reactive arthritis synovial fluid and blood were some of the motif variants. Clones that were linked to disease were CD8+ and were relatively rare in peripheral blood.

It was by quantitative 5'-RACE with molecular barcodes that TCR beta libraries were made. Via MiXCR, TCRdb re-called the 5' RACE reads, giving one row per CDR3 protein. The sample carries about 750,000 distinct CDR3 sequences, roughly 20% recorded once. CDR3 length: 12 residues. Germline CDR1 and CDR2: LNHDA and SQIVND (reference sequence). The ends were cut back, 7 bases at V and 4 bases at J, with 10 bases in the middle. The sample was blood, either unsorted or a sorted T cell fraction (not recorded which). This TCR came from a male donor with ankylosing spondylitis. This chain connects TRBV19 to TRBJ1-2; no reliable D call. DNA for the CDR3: TGTGCCAGTACGGCAGCCCTCTATGGCTACACCTTC. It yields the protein CASTAALYGYTF.